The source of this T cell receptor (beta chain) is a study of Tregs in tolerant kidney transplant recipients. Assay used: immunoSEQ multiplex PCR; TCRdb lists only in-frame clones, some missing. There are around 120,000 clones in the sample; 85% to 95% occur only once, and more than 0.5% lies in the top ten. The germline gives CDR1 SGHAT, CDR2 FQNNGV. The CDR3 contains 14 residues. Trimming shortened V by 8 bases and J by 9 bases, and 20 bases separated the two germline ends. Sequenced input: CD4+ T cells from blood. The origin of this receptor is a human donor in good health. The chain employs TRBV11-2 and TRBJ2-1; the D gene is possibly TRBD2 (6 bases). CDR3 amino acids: CASGWEVRGSEQFF. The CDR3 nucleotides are TGTGCCAGCGGATGGGAGGTACGTGGGAGTGAGCAGTTCTTC. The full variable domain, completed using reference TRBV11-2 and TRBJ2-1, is EAGVAQSPRYKIIEKRQSVAFWCNPISGHATLYWYQQILGQGPKLLIQFQNNGVVDDSQLPKDRFSAERLKGVDSTLKIQPAKLEDSAVYLCASGWEVRGSEQFFGPGTRLTVL.